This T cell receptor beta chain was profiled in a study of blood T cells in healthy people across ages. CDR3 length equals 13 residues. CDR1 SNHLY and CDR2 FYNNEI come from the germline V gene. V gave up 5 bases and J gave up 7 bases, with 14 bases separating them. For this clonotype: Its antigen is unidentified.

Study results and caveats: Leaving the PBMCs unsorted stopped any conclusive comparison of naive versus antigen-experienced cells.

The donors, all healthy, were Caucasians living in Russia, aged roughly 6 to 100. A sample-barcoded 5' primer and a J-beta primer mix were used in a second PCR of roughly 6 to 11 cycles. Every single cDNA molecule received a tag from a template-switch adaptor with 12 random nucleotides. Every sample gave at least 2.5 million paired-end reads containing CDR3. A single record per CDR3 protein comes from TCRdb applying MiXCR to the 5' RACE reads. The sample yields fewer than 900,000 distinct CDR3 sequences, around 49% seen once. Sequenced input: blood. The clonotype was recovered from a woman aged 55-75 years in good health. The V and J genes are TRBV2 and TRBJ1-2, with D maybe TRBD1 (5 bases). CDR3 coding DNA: TGTGCCAGCAGTAGTAGGGGTTCGGGTGGCTACACCTTC. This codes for CASSSRGSGGYTF. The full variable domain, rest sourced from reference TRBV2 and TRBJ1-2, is EPEVTQTPSHQVTQMGQEVILRCVPISNHLYFYWYRQILGQKVEFLVSFYNNEISEKSEIFDDQFSVERPDGSNFTLKIRSTKLEDSAMYFCASSSRGSGGYTFGSGTRLTVV.